The text below deals with one T cell receptor (beta chain). Antigen specificity is unknown. Measured with immunoSEQ multiplex PCR; TCRdb has only the in-frame clones, and not every one. The sample has around 60,000 clones; roughly 89% are singletons. These data are taken from a study of T cell responses to AZD1222 COVID-19 vaccine. V was cut by 2 bases and J by 0 bases, with 8 bases left in between. CDR3 length: 15 amino acids. Germline V gene lookup returns CDR1 SGHDT and CDR2 YYEEEE. Findings of the study overall: At 160-218 and 743-854, vaccine-associated CD4 TCRs were dominant, and they spanned spike. Mostly white British, mostly female donors; authors suggested clonal diversity may be underestimated. Nearly half of spike-specific TCRs reportedly target unmutated variant regions.

This specimen consisted of peripheral blood, obtained on day 0 of AZD1222 vaccination. The genes are TRBV5-6 and TRBJ1-4, with D tentatively TRBD1 (5 bases). The receptor was isolated from an adult in good health. The chain's CDR3 is CASSFWGATNEKLFF. The CDR3 nucleotides read TGTGCCAGCAGCTTTTGGGGGGCAACTAATGAAAAACTGTTTTTT.